The 18 T cell receptor beta chains below were found in one sample sequenced in a study of T cell responses to AZD1222 COVID-19 vaccine. The table came from immunoSEQ multiplex PCR; TCRdb's copy has only in-frame clones and leaves some out. This table has 98,000 or so clones, about nine tenths appearing once. The sequenced sample was peripheral blood, obtained on day 0 of AZD1222 vaccination. Receptors originate from an adult in good health.

The chain combines TRBV3-1 (or the pseudogene TRBV3-2) with TRBJ1-4; TRBD1 is a possible D gene (5 bases). CDR1 LGHDT and CDR2 YNNKEL come from the germline V gene (reference sequence). The CDR3 contains 15 residues. Between the trimmed V and J ends, which lost 3 bases and 5 bases, there was a span of 13 bases. The CDR3: CASSQIGGTNEKLFF. The CDR3 coding sequence is TGTGCCAGCAGCCAGATCGGGGGGACGAATGAAAAACTGTTTTTT.

The V gene is TRBV9, the J gene TRBJ2-7; D uncertain. V was shortened by 1 base and J by 5 bases, with 13 bases between the two germline ends. CDR1 is SGDLS, CDR2 YYNGEE, per germline. The CDR3 runs 14 residues. For the CDR3, the DNA is TGTGCCAGCAGCGTAATGCTAGACGGCCACGAGCAGTACTTC. This codes for CASSVMLDGHEQYF.

The chain carries TRBV20-1 and TRBJ2-3; D is uncertain. CDR1 is DFQATT and CDR2 is SNEGSKA in the germline V gene (reference sequence). Trimming removed 3 bases at V and 1 base at J, with 2 bases between. The length of the CDR3 is 11 residues. CDR3 sequence reads: CSARRTDTQYF. The CDR3 region has the DNA TGCAGTGCTAGGCGCACAGATACGCAGTATTTT.

The V and J genes are TRBV5-1 and TRBJ1-3; TRBD1 might be the D (5 bases). Per the germline V gene, CDR1 is SGHRS and CDR2 is YFSETQ. V lost 0 bases, J lost 0 bases, and 10 bases lay in between. The CDR3 sequence is 16 residues long. DNA for the CDR3: TGCGCCAGCAGCTTGGGGACACTCGTCTCTGGAAACACCATATATTTT. The encoded protein is CASSLGTLVSGNTIYF.

This sequence joins TRBV27 and TRBJ1-2; the D gene is possibly TRBD1 (5 bases). Germline-derived CDR1 and CDR2 are MNHEY and SMNVEV (reference sequence). The CDR3 has 17 residues. The V gene lost 2 bases and the J gene lost 1 base, with 17 bases spanning the gap. The CDR3 bases are TGTGCCAGCAGTTTACGGTCTCGGGGACGGTTTAACTATGGCTACACCTTC. Protein: CASSLRSRGRFNYGYTF.

CDR3 amino acids: CASTKSPDRANEQFF. CDR3 DNA: TGTGCCAGCACTAAATCCCCCGACAGGGCCAATGAGCAGTTCTTC. The V gene is TRBV27, the J gene TRBJ2-1; 7 bases align to TRBD1. V dropped 7 bases and J dropped 6; count of bases not matched to a gene: 12. The CDR3 contains 15 residues. Germline V CDR1 and CDR2: MNHEY, SMNVEV (reference sequence).

This chain joins TRBV18 and TRBJ2-4; D is possibly TRBD2 (6 bases). The CDR3 spans 16 residues. Per the germline V gene, CDR1 is KGHSH and CDR2 is LQKENI. V gave up 2 bases and J gave up 1 base, with 12 bases separating them. Here the CDR3 DNA reads TGTGCCAGCTCACCAGTGGGAGGTCTGGCCAAAAACATTCAGTACTTC. Its protein product is CASSPVGGLAKNIQYF.

V and J are TRBV5-1 and TRBJ2-2; either TRBD1 or TRBD2 may fit D (5 bases each). Trimming shortened V by 3 bases and J by 6 bases, and 18 bases separated the two germline ends. The CDR3 spans 16 residues. Per the germline V gene, CDR1 is SGHRS and CDR2 is YFSETQ. This CDR3 reads CASSWDQVPQSGELFF. The CDR3 coding sequence is TGCGCCAGCAGCTGGGACCAGGTCCCGCAATCCGGGGAGCTGTTTTTT.

The V and J genes are TRBV2 and TRBJ1-5, with 11 bases aligning to TRBD1. CDR1 and CDR2 from the germline V gene are SNHLY and FYNNEI. The CDR3 spans 14 residues. The J segment lost 5 bases and the V segment lost 6 bases, leaving 3 bases of the junction unmatched. DNA for the CDR3: TGTGCCAGCAGGGACAGGGGGCAGGATCAGCCCCAGCATTTT. This codes for CASRDRGQDQPQHF.

The J gene is TRBJ2-5, the V gene TRBV5-1; possibly TRBD1 for D (6 bases). Between the trimmed V and J ends, which lost 3 bases and 5 bases, there was a span of 26 bases. Germline V gene sequence: CDR1 SGHRS, CDR2 YFSETQ. The CDR3 runs 18 residues. The CDR3 region has the DNA TGCGCCAGCAGCTCTCGTTTGACCGGGTGGGGGCGCGCCGAGACCCAGTACTTC. This sequence encodes CASSSRLTGWGRAETQYF.

The chain uses TRBV7-8 and TRBJ1-2; D possibly corresponds to TRBD1 (5 bases). Trimming removed 7 bases from V and 8 bases from J, with 17 bases in between. CDR3 length equals 13 residues. The V gene's germline CDR1 is SGHVS and CDR2 FQNEAQ. The CDR3 coding sequence is TGTGCCAGCACCACAACGAGAGGGGTCGGCTACACCTTC. Protein sequence: CASTTTRGVGYTF.

This rearrangement joins TRBV19 to TRBJ1-4, with a tentative D call TRBD1 (5 bases). The germline CDR1 and CDR2 sequences are LNHDA and SQIVND (reference sequence). Trimming cost V 5 bases and J 5 bases, with 6 bases left between them. This CDR3 contains 12 residues. The CDR3 is CASSPGNEKLFF. Written as DNA, the CDR3 is TGTGCCAGTAGTCCAGGGAATGAAAAACTGTTTTTT.

The chain joins TRBV27 to TRBJ1-4; D is possibly TRBD1 (6 bases). Deletions cut 4 bases from V and 8 bases from J, with 17 bases between. This CDR3 spans 15 amino acids. Germline CDR1 and CDR2: MNHEY and SMNVEV (reference sequence). Written as DNA, the CDR3 is TGTGCCAGCAGTTCTGCTGGTGAGGGGGGAGAAAAACTGTTTTTT. Amino acid sequence: CASSSAGEGGEKLFF.

The chain uses TRBV9 and TRBJ2-2; 8 bases match TRBD2. With 4 bases clipped from V and 7 bases from J, the junction kept 12 bases outside the gene matches. This CDR3 region has 16 residues. Germline-derived CDR1 and CDR2 are SGDLS and YYNGEE. The CDR3 sequence: CASSMTGTSVIGELFF. The CDR3 DNA follows: TGTGCCAGCAGCATGACCGGGACTAGTGTGATCGGGGAGCTGTTTTTT. Complete variable domain (other parts from reference TRBV9 and TRBJ2-2): DSGVTQTPKHLITATGQRVTLRCSPRSGDLSVYWYQQSLDQGLQFLIQYYNGEERAKGNILERFSAQQFPDLHSELNLSSLELGDSALYFCASSMTGTSVIGELFFGEGSRLTVL.

This clone was seen a single time. The chain carries TRBV6-6 and TRBJ1-1; TRBD1 matches at 9 bases. Germline lookup yields CDR1 MNHNY and CDR2 SVGAGI (reference sequence). V was pared by 1 base and J by 5 bases, with 5 bases of the junction left unmatched. There are 15 residues in the CDR3. CDR3 nucleotides: TGTGCCAGCAGTTACTATACAGGGGGCCGGACTGAAGCTTTCTTT. It yields the protein CASSYYTGGRTEAFF.

This chain joins TRBV5-4 and TRBJ2-1; 9 bases fit TRBD1. Germline V gene lookup returns CDR1 SGHNT and CDR2 YYREEE (reference sequence). The CDR3 has 15 amino acids. Trimming removed 3 bases from V and 1 base from J; junction bases left unmatched: 2. CDR3 sequence reads: CASSSGTGSYNEQFF. For the CDR3, the DNA is TGTGCCAGCAGCTCCGGGACAGGGTCCTACAATGAGCAGTTCTTC.

This clone was picked up one time. V usage is TRBV24-1 and J usage is TRBJ2-7; possibly TRBD1 or TRBD2 for D (5 bases each). This CDR3 region has 12 residues. Germline CDR1 KGHDR, CDR2 SFDVKD. V lost 3 bases and J 12 bases, leaving 14 bases between the germline ends. The CDR3: CATSDNRDRLYF. The CDR3 region has the DNA TGTGCCACCAGTGATAACCGGGACCGCTTGTACTTC.

The J gene is TRBJ1-1, the V gene TRBV10-2; 7 nucleotides align to TRBD1. With V trimmed by 6 bases and J by 0 bases, 10 bases remained unmatched. The CDR3 is 16 amino acids. In germline, CDR1 is WSHSY, CDR2 SAAADI. The CDR3 region has the DNA TGCGCCAGCAGCGCGACAGGGCCGTCCATGAACACTGAAGCTTTCTTT. Its protein product is CASSATGPSMNTEAFF.